One and the same sample provided the 25 T cell receptor beta chains below, sequenced in a study of identical twins. In TCRdb, the 5' RACE reads were re-called with MiXCR into one record per CDR3 protein. The sample contains approximately 230,000 distinct CDR3 sequences, roughly 7.1% of which appear only once. These data were likewise used in another study, on T cells expressing NK-cell markers.

The sample consisted of CD8+ T cells sorted from blood. Receptors were obtained from a woman in her late teens or twenties in good health.

Ten or more counts support this clonotype. The CDR3 nucleotides are TGTGCCAGCAGTTTTGCCTCCACTGAGCAGTTCTTC. Protein: CASSFASTEQFF. V usage is TRBV12-3 or TRBV12-4 and J usage is TRBJ2-1; D remains ambiguous. The CDR3 is 12 amino acids. V was trimmed by 3 bases and J by 9 bases, leaving 9 bases between them.

This clonotype occurred many times. The CDR3 loop is CASSLEGRPNSPLHF. DNA of the CDR3: TGTGCCAGCAGCCTCGAGGGGAGGCCGAATTCACCCCTCCACTTT. The chain links TRBV7-9 to TRBJ1-6, with D perhaps matching TRBD1 (5 bases). V was cut by 5 bases and J by 7 bases, with 15 bases left in between. CDR1 is SEHNR and CDR2 is FQNEAQ in the germline V gene (reference sequence). CDR3 length equals 15 residues.

In this sample, this clonotype turned up many times. The chain couples TRBV29-1 to TRBJ2-3; D perhaps matches TRBD2 (6 bases). V gave up 5 bases and J gave up 2 bases, with 11 bases separating them. The CDR3 is 13 amino acids. Looked up from germline, CDR1 is SQVTM and CDR2 is ANQGSEA. The CDR3 bases are TGCAGCGTTATGTGGCGGGACACAGATACGCAGTATTTT. Amino acids: CSVMWRDTDTQYF.

The chain has TRBV7-6 and TRBJ2-1; 7 bases are a match to TRBD2. CDR3 length: 16 residues. CDR1 is SGHVS and CDR2 is FNYEAQ in the germline V gene. J was trimmed by 1 base and V by 1 base; bases with no gene match: 4. This CDR3 reads CASSLEVGGSYNEQFF. The CDR3 DNA is TGTGCCAGCAGCTTAGAAGTCGGGGGGTCCTACAATGAGCAGTTCTTC.

In its sample, this clonotype was seen many times. This rearrangement joins TRBV6-1 to TRBJ2-1, with 8 bases lining up with TRBD2. The CDR3 runs 12 residues. Germline CDR1 and CDR2: MNHNS and SASEGT. The V and J ends lost 9 bases and 9 bases, in that order; junction bases with no gene match: 7. The DNA of the CDR3 is TGTGCCAGATTAGCGGGACTGGGTGAGCAGTTCTTC. The encoded protein is CARLAGLGEQFF.

This clonotype was counted many times. This chain uses TRBV12-3 or TRBV12-4 with TRBJ2-1, with 8 bases fitting TRBD2. CDR3 length: 14 residues. The V segment lost 3 bases and the J segment 7 bases; nucleotides outside the gene matches: 5. CDR3 region: CASSFPLAGNEQFF. For the CDR3, the DNA is TGTGCCAGCAGTTTCCCTTTAGCGGGAAATGAGCAGTTCTTC.

This clonotype has a handful of counts. The chain combines TRBV3-1 with TRBJ2-7; 9 nucleotides match TRBD2. CDR1 and CDR2 from the germline V gene are LGHDT and YNNKEL (reference sequence). The CDR3 is 16 residues long. Germline trimming cut 1 base from V and 2 bases from J; bases unmatched to any gene: 6. The CDR3 here is CASSQGAGGRAYEQYF. The CDR3 DNA reads TGTGCCAGCAGCCAAGGCGCAGGCGGGAGGGCCTACGAGCAGTACTTC.

This clonotype was counted only a few times. The rearrangement uses TRBV11-2 and TRBJ2-7; D not resolved. Trimming shortened V by 3 bases and J by 5 bases, and 11 bases separated the two germline ends. There are 13 residues in the CDR3. In germline, CDR1 is SGHAT, CDR2 FQNNGV. The CDR3 is CASSFWRWDEQYF. In DNA form, the CDR3 reads TGTGCCAGCAGCTTTTGGCGATGGGACGAGCAGTACTTC.

The chain carries TRBV25-1 and TRBJ1-1; D is unresolved. CDR1 MGHDK and CDR2 SYGVNS come from the germline V gene. The V and J ends lost 0 bases and 3 bases respectively, with 2 bases between them. This CDR3 is 12 amino acids long. CDR3 in DNA: TGTGCCAGCAGTGAATATGACACTGAAGCTTTCTTT. Residues: CASSEYDTEAFF.

CDR3 sequence reads: CASSQEGGAGANVLTF. The CDR3 DNA follows: TGCGCCAGCAGCCAAGAGGGGGGGGCTGGGGCCAACGTCCTGACTTTC. The chain has TRBV4-3 and TRBJ2-6, with 7 positions matching TRBD2. The V gene's germline CDR1 is LGHNA and CDR2 YSLEER. The CDR3 contains 16 residues. The V gene end was trimmed by 0 bases and the J gene end by 2 bases; junction bases not matched to a gene: 1.

The rearrangement uses TRBV10-1 and TRBJ2-3, with 7 bases fitting TRBD2. Germline V gives CDR1 WNHNN, CDR2 SYGVQD (reference sequence). CDR3 length: 21 amino acids. The J segment lost 0 bases and the V segment lost 0 bases, leaving 18 bases of the junction unmatched. The CDR3 nucleotides read TGCGCCAGCAGTGAGTCCTCCGGGTCCAGCGGGAACTTCTTTAGCACAGATACGCAGTATTTT. It specifies CASSESSGSSGNFFSTDTQYF.

This clonotype was seen at least ten times. The rearrangement joins TRBV7-9 to TRBJ1-5, with D unclear. Germline values: CDR1 SEHNR, CDR2 FQNEAQ (reference sequence). Trimming pared 5 bases from V and 2 bases from J, leaving 10 bases between. The CDR3 has 14 amino acids. CDR3 loop: CASSHPSGNQPQHF. As DNA, the CDR3 is TGTGCCAGCAGCCACCCTTCGGGCAATCAGCCCCAGCATTTT. The complete variable domain, with remaining parts taken from reference TRBV7-9 and TRBJ1-5, reads DTGVSQNPRHKITKRGQNVTFRCDPISEHNRLYWYRQTLGQGPEFLTYFQNEAQLEKSRLLSDRFSAERPKGSFSTLEIQRTEQGDSAMYLCASSHPSGNQPQHFGDGTRLSIL.

This clonotype was seen many times. The V call is TRBV5-1, the J call TRBJ2-1; TRBD2 is a possible D gene (6 bases). This CDR3 region has 17 residues. Between the trimmed V and J ends, which lost 0 bases and 4 bases, there was a span of 17 bases. The germline gives CDR1 SGHRS, CDR2 YFSETQ. CDR3 region: CASSLVFRGAGYNEQFF. CDR3 nucleotide sequence: TGCGCCAGCAGCTTGGTTTTTAGGGGCGCGGGGTACAATGAGCAGTTCTTC.

The chain couples TRBV10-2 to TRBJ2-3; either TRBD1 or TRBD2 may supply D (5 bases each). The CDR3 covers 12 residues. Germline CDR1 and CDR2: WSHSY and SAAADI. V lost 6 bases to trimming and J lost 6 bases, with 10 bases between them. CDR3 sequence reads: CASRGDSDTQYF. CDR3 coding DNA: TGCGCCAGCAGGGGGGATTCTGATACGCAGTATTTT.

This clonotype was observed a few times. This chain uses TRBV7-6 with TRBJ2-7; D not resolved. The CDR3 has 15 residues. Germline CDR1 and CDR2: SGHVS and FNYEAQ. V was cut by 2 bases and J by 0 bases, with 11 bases left in between. CDR3 nucleotides: TGTGCCAGCAGCTTAAATGCAGGAAGCTCCTACGAGCAGTACTTC. As protein: CASSLNAGSSYEQYF.

This clonotype was observed many times. The chain is built from TRBV12-3 or TRBV12-4 and TRBJ2-1; a possible D gene is TRBD2 (6 bases). CDR3 length equals 13 residues. Trimming removed 5 bases at V and 9 bases at J, with 14 bases between. Here the CDR3 reads CASSPPGGSEQFF. The CDR3 DNA sequence: TGTGCCAGCAGTCCCCCCGGGGGTTCTGAGCAGTTCTTC.

J is TRBJ1-4 and V is TRBV9, with D possibly being TRBD1 (6 bases). The germline V gene has CDR1 SGDLS and CDR2 YYNGEE. The CDR3 has 13 residues. V shed 5 bases and J shed 7 bases, with 12 bases lying between them. CDR3 sequence: CASREQGGEKLFF. The CDR3 DNA reads TGTGCCAGCAGAGAACAGGGTGGTGAAAAACTGTTTTTT.

This sequence joins TRBV4-3 and TRBJ2-7; the D gene is possibly TRBD2 (6 bases). This CDR3 contains 14 residues. Per the germline V gene, CDR1 is LGHNA and CDR2 is YSLEER. Between the trimmed V and J ends, which lost 2 bases and 0 bases, there was a span of 8 bases. The CDR3 bases are TGCGCCAGCAGCCAATCTAGCGTCTCCTACGAGCAGTACTTC. Amino acids: CASSQSSVSYEQYF.

This clonotype was recorded a few times. The gene calls are TRBV20-1 and TRBJ1-1; the D gene is possibly TRBD1 (6 bases). Trimming pared 0 bases from V and 4 bases from J, leaving 15 bases between. Germline CDR1 DFQATT, CDR2 SNEGSKA (reference sequence). The length of the CDR3 is 15 residues. The CDR3 DNA is TGCAGTGCTAGAGATATGGGGGGCCATAGCACTGAAGCTTTCTTT. Encoded protein: CSARDMGGHSTEAFF.

This clonotype was counted a few times. The V call is TRBV12-5, the J call TRBJ1-2, with TRBD1 matching 7 bases. The V and J ends lost 6 bases and 3 bases, in that order; junction bases with no gene match: 10. Germline CDR1 reads LGHNT; CDR2 reads FRNRAP. This CDR3 has 15 amino acids. CDR3 DNA sequence: TGTGCTAGTGGGACCCTGACAGGGATACACTATGGCTACACCTTC. It is translated as CASGTLTGIHYGYTF.

The chain recombines TRBV20-1 with TRBJ2-1; 11 bases agree with TRBD2. Germline V gene data show CDR1 as DFQATT and CDR2 as SNEGSKA (reference sequence). CDR3 length: 15 amino acids. Trimming removed 0 bases from V and 7 bases from J; junction bases left unmatched: 5. The CDR3 DNA follows: TGCAGTGCTAGAGACCTAGCGGGAGGCCTAAATGAGCAGTTCTTC. Protein sequence: CSARDLAGGLNEQFF.

This clonotype came up many times. The chain recombines TRBV7-8 with TRBJ1-4, with D maybe TRBD1 (5 bases). V lost 6 bases and J 5 bases, leaving 7 bases between the germline ends. This CDR3 region has 12 residues. Germline lookup yields CDR1 SGHVS and CDR2 FQNEAQ. CDR3 protein: CASRGPNEKLFF. The CDR3 bases are TGTGCCAGCAGGGGGCCAAATGAAAAACTGTTTTTT.

This rearrangement joins TRBV12-3 or TRBV12-4 to TRBJ2-1; perhaps TRBD2 as D (6 bases). The CDR3 extends over 12 amino acids. V was shortened by 3 bases and J by 10 bases, with 10 bases between the two germline ends. CDR3 bases: TGTGCCAGCAGTTTGGGGCTAGCGGAGCAGTTCTTC. Translation: CASSLGLAEQFF.

The CDR3 loop is CASSISEYNEQFF. The CDR3, as DNA: TGTGCCAGCAGCATAAGCGAGTACAATGAGCAGTTCTTC. V is TRBV7-9 and J is TRBJ2-1; no definite D call. V was trimmed by 5 bases and J by 4 bases, leaving 9 bases between them. The CDR3 runs to 13 residues. Germline V gene lookup returns CDR1 SEHNR and CDR2 FQNEAQ (reference sequence).

This chain connects TRBV4-3 to TRBJ2-7; perhaps TRBD2 as D (6 bases). The V end was cut by 0 bases, the J end by 3 bases, with 12 bases between. There are 15 residues in the CDR3. From germline, CDR1 is LGHNA and CDR2 YSLEER. CDR3 loop: CASSQEGDSFYEQYF. As DNA, the CDR3 is TGCGCCAGCAGCCAAGAAGGGGACTCTTTCTACGAGCAGTACTTC.